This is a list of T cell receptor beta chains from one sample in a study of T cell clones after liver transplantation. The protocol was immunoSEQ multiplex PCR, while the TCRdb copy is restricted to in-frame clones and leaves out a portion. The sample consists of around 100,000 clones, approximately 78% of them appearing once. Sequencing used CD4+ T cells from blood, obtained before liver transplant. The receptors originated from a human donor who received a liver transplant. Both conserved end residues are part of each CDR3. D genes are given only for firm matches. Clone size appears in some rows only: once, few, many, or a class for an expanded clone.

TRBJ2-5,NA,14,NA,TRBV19,TGTGCCAGTAGTTCGGGACACGGGGCAGAGACCCAGTACTTC,CASSSGHGAETQYF
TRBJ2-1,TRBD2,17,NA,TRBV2,TGTGCCAGCACCAAGGGGACTAGCGGGGGGTCAAGCAATGAGCAGTTCTTC,CASTKGTSGGSSNEQFF
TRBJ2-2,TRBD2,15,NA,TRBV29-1,TGCAGCGTTGAGCGTAGCGGGACCGGCACCGGGGAGCTGTTTTTT,CSVERSGTGTGELFF
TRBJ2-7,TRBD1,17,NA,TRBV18,TGTGCCAGCTCACCGAGCTGGGGCAGGGGGCCTACCTACGAGCAGTACTTC,CASSPSWGRGPTYEQYF
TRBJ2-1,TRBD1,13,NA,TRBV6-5,TGTGCCGTACGGGACAGGGGGGTCAGTGAGCAGTTCTTC,CAVRDRGVSEQFF
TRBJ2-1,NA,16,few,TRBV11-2,TGTGCCAGCAGCACTTACAAGGGCGCTGGGGGCAATGAGCAGTTCTTC,CASSTYKGAGGNEQFF
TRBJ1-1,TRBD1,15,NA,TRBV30,TGTGCCTGGAGCCTTGTGAGACAGGGGGGATTTGAAGCTTTCTTT,CAWSLVRQGGFEAFF
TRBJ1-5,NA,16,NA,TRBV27,TGTGCCAGCAGTTTTCGGACACCTGATAGCAATCAGCCCCAGCATTTT,CASSFRTPDSNQPQHF
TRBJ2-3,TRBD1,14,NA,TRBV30,TGTGCCTGGGGACAGGGGACGCAAAGAGATACGCAGTATTTT,CAWGQGTQRDTQYF
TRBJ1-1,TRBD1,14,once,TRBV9,TGTGCCAGCAGCACGGACAGGGGGCCCACTGAAGCTTTCTTT,CASSTDRGPTEAFF
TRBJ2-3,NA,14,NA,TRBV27,TGTGCCAGCAGTAAACCAGCCAGCACAGATACGCAGTATTTT,CASSKPASTDTQYF
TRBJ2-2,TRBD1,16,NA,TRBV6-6,TGTGCCAGCACCCAACCGGGGACAGACTACACCGGGGAGCTGTTTTTT,CASTQPGTDYTGELFF
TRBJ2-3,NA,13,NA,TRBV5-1,TGCGCCAGCAGCTTCAGTAGCACAGATACGCAGTATTTT,CASSFSSTDTQYF
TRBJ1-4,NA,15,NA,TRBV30,TGTGCCTGGAGTTTAGGACCGCCGAATAATGAAAAACTGTTTTTT,CAWSLGPPNNEKLFF
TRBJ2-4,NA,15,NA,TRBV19,TGTGCCAGTAGTTTTCTACCGGGGACACAAAACATTCAGTACTTC,CASSFLPGTQNIQYF
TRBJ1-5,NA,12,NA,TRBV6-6,TGTGCCAGCAGTTATCGGGAAGGGCCCCAGCATTTT,CASSYREGPQHF
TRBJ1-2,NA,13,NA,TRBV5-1,TGCGCCAGCAGCTTTCAAGACAGCTATGGCTACACCTTC,CASSFQDSYGYTF
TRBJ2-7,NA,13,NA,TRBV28,TGTGCCACCGCCACATCTGCCGCCTACGAGCAGTACTTC,CATATSAAYEQYF
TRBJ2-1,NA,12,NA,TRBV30,TGTGCCTGGAGTGTACGGGGCAATGAGCAGTTCTTC,CAWSVRGNEQFF
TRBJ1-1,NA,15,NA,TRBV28,TGTGCCAGCAGTTTACGACGGGGAGGTAACACTGAAGCTTTCTTT,CASSLRRGGNTEAFF
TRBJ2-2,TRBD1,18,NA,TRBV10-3,TGTGCCATCACCGCCGCCGGGACAGGGGGGAGGGACACCGGGGAGCTGTTTTTT,CAITAAGTGGRDTGELFF
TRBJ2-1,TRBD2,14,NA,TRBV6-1,TGTGCCAGTCTAGGACTAGCTCCAAACGATGAGCAGTTCTTC,CASLGLAPNDEQFF
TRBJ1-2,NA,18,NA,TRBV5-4,TGTGCCAGCAGCTTGAATACGGGACCGCGAAAGGGGGTAGATGGCTACACCTTC,CASSLNTGPRKGVDGYTF
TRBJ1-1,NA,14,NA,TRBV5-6,TGTGCCAGCAGCTTCAGGGGCCTGAACACTGAAGCTTTCTTT,CASSFRGLNTEAFF
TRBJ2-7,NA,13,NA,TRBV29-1,TGCAGCGTCAGCCGGGATTTTCCCTACGAGCAGTACTTC,CSVSRDFPYEQYF
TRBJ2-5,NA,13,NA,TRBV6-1,TGTGCCAGCAGGAAACAGGGTCAAGAGACCCAGTACTTC,CASRKQGQETQYF
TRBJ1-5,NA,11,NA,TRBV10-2,TGCGCCAGCAGTGGTGGTAGGTCCCAGCATTTT,CASSGGRSQHF
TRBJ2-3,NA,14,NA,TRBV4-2,TGTGCCAGCAGCCATAGACAGAGCACAGATACGCAGTATTTT,CASSHRQSTDTQYF
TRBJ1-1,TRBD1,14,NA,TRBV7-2,TGTGCCAGCAGCACCCGACAGGGCTTCACTGAAGCTTTCTTT,CASSTRQGFTEAFF
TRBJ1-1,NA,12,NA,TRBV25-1,TGTGCCAGCAGTCAGGGGCGGACTGAAGCTTTCTTT,CASSQGRTEAFF
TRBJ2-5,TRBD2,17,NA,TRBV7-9,TGTGCCAGCAGCCCGGACCCTAGCGGGAGGGCTGCAGAGACCCAGTACTTC,CASSPDPSGRAAETQYF
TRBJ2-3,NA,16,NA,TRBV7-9,TGTGCCAGCAGCCCGGGGACACGGCGAGGCACAGATACGCAGTATTTT,CASSPGTRRGTDTQYF
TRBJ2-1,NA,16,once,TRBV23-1,TGCGCCAGCAGCAGTACGATGGTTGGGGTTAGGAATGAGCAGTTCTTC,CASSSTMVGVRNEQFF
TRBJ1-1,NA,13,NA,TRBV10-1,TGCGCCAGCACCAAGACGGTAAACACTGAAGCTTTCTTT,CASTKTVNTEAFF
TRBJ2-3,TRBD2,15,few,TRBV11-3,TGTGCCAGCAGCCCGGGAGGGGGAAGCACAGATACGCAGTATTTT,CASSPGGGSTDTQYF
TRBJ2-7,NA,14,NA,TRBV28,TGTGCCAGCAGCCCGGACTTTCGCGGATACGAGCAGTACTTC,CASSPDFRGYEQYF
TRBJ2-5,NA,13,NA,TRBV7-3,TGTGCCAGCAGCTTAAGCCCGGGAGAGACCCAGTACTTC,CASSLSPGETQYF
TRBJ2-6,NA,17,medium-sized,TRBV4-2,TGTGCCAGCAGCCAAGATCGGAGGGTTTCTGGGGCCAACGTCCTGACTTTC,CASSQDRRVSGANVLTF
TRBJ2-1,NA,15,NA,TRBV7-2,TGTGCCAGCAGCTTAGGACTCGGCCAGTACAATGAGCAGTTCTTC,CASSLGLGQYNEQFF
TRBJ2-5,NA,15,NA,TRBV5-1,TGCGCCAGCAGCTCCGATGGGGGGCTGGGAGAGACCCAGTACTTC,CASSSDGGLGETQYF
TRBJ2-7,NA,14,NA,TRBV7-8,TGTGCCAGCAGTTTTCAGTCAGGGGGGAACGAGCAGTACTTC,CASSFQSGGNEQYF
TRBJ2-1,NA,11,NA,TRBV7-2,TGTGCCAGCAGCTTACTCAATGAGCAGTTCTTC,CASSLLNEQFF
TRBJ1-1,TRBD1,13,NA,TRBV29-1,TGCAGCGCGCTCCCCGACAGGGACACTGAAGCTTTCTTT,CSALPDRDTEAFF
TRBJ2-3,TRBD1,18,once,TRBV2,TGTGCCAGCAGTGAACGACAAAACACAAGGACAGGGGGCTCTACGCAGTATTTT,CASSERQNTRTGGSTQYF
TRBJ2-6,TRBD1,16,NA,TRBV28,TGTGCCAGCAGTTCGACAGGGGGAACTGGGGCCAACGTCCTGACTTTC,CASSSTGGTGANVLTF
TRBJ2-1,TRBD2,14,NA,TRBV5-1,TGCGCCAGCAGCTTAGCTAGCGGGTACAATGAGCAGTTCTTC,CASSLASGYNEQFF
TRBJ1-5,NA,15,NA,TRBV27,TGTGCCAGCAGGGCCGTGTCGAGAGGAAATCAGCCCCAGCATTTT,CASRAVSRGNQPQHF
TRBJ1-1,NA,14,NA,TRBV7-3,TGTGCCAGCCTCCCAGGAACCTCTAACACTGAAGCTTTCTTT,CASLPGTSNTEAFF
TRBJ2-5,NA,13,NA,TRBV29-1,TGCAGCGGGCGGGAATGGGACCAAGAGACCCAGTACTTC,CSGREWDQETQYF
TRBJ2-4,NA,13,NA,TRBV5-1,TGCGCCAGCAGCTTTGGACAGAAAAACATTCAGTACTTC,CASSFGQKNIQYF
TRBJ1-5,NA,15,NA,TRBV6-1,TGTGCCAGCATTTGGGACTCGCGTAGCAATCAGCCCCAGCATTTT,CASIWDSRSNQPQHF
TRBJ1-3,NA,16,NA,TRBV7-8,TGTGCCAGCAGTCAAACCATACGAGGGTCTGGAAACACCATATATTTT,CASSQTIRGSGNTIYF
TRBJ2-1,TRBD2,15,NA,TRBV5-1,TGCGCCAGCAGCAAAGCGGGGGTAATGACGGATGAGCAGTTCTTC,CASSKAGVMTDEQFF
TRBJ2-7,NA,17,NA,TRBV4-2,TGTGCCAGCAGCCAAGGAATATTAGGAGGGGTAGCCTACGAGCAGTACTTC,CASSQGILGGVAYEQYF
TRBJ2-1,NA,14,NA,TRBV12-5,TGTGCTAGTGTAGGGACGCATAGCCGAAATGAGCAGTTCTTC,CASVGTHSRNEQFF